This T cell receptor (beta chain) derives from a study of identical twins. This clonotype has ten or more counts. The antigen is unknown. Via MiXCR, TCRdb re-called the 5' RACE reads, giving one row per CDR3 protein. Of around 690,000 distinct CDR3 sequences in the sample, around 20% were seen once. CDR1 is DFQATT and CDR2 is SNEGSKA in the germline V gene (reference sequence). V lost 6 bases, J lost 5 bases, and 16 bases lay in between. The CDR3 sequence is 13 residues long. In every case, the donor was a healthy Caucasian. Study-wide points: Sequences that were beta out-of-frame showed weaker excess twin sharing.

The same specimen was also included in a second study, on T cells expressing NK-cell markers. This second study notes: The CD3+CD56-NKG2C+ fraction of several donors was also led by these clonotypes.

The clonotype was recovered from a woman aged 18-30 years in good health. Sequencing used PBMCs. The chain combines TRBV20-1 with TRBJ2-5; D is uncertain. The CDR3 sequence is CSAATGLGETQYF. The DNA for the CDR3 is TGCAGTGCCGCCACCGGGCTGGGGGAGACCCAGTACTTC.